A single sample is the source of the 11 T cell receptor beta chains below, sequenced in a study of blood T cells in healthy people across ages (dated by TCRdb to between 2015 and 2016). Library preparation employed 5' RACE. The sequencing machine was an Illumina HiSeq 2500. The second PCR ran for about 6 to 11 cycles and used a J-beta primer mix along with a sample-barcoded 5' primer. TCRdb's own reprocessing of the public reads used fastp at Q25 and MiXCR and kept productive beta chains. Each record represents a unique CDR3 protein, reported with the most common genes and DNA among its rows. Across this sample there are 600,000 to 1,000,000 distinct CDR3 sequences, with 58% seen only once. The ten largest clonotypes hold over 20% of the sample. The sample comprised blood. The source of these receptors is a man aged 30 to 39 in good health.

The chain combines TRBV7-2 with TRBJ2-3, with 14 bases lining up with TRBD2. The J segment lost 7 bases and the V segment lost 5 bases, leaving 5 bases of the junction unmatched. This CDR3 region has 15 residues. Per germline, CDR1 SGHTA and CDR2 FQGNSA. CDR3 residues: CASSPGTSGRNTQYF. CDR3 bases: TGTGCCAGCAGCCCTGGGACTAGCGGGAGAAATACGCAGTATTTT.

CDR3 DNA sequence: TGTGCCAGCAGTCCTAACACTAGCTACAATGAGCAGTTCTTC. Translation: CASSPNTSYNEQFF. The chain uses TRBV25-1 and TRBJ2-1; tentatively, D is TRBD2 (5 bases). The CDR3 totals 14 residues. Looked up from germline, CDR1 is MGHDK and CDR2 is SYGVNS. V lost 5 bases to trimming and J lost 3 bases, with 11 bases between them.

This chain uses TRBV27 with TRBJ1-2, with TRBD1 matching 7 bases. Per the germline V gene, CDR1 is MNHEY and CDR2 is SMNVEV (reference sequence). V lost 5 bases to trimming and J lost 5 bases; unmatched junction nucleotides: 8. This CDR3 is built from 14 residues. The CDR3 nucleotides read TGTGCCAGCAGTCCTACAGGGGTGGGATATGGCTACACCTTC. Its translation: CASSPTGVGYGYTF.

The chain recombines TRBV4-2 with TRBJ2-1; possibly TRBD2 for D (5 bases). Trimming removed 5 bases from V and 9 bases from J, with 14 bases in between. This CDR3 is 13 amino acids long. Germline V gene data show CDR1 as LGHNA and CDR2 as YNFKEQ. CDR3 region: CASSVGEAAEQFF. CDR3 sequence (DNA): TGTGCCAGCAGCGTGGGAGAAGCTGCTGAGCAGTTCTTC.

This chain uses TRBV7-2 with TRBJ1-4; 9 bases are shared with TRBD1. V dropped 3 bases and J dropped 12; count of bases not matched to a gene: 5. This CDR3 comprises 13 residues. CDR1 SGHTA and CDR2 FQGNSA come from the germline V gene. The CDR3 region is CASSFPGQGELFF. As DNA, the CDR3 is TGTGCCAGCAGCTTTCCGGGACAGGGTGAACTGTTTTTT.

The CDR3 sequence: CAISESRSNYGYTF. CDR3 coding DNA: TGTGCCATCAGTGAGTCGAGATCTAACTATGGCTACACCTTC. The rearrangement joins TRBV10-3 to TRBJ1-2; D is unresolved. This CDR3 spans 14 amino acids. Germline V gene sequence: CDR1 ENHRY, CDR2 SYGVKD. V was cut by 0 bases and J by 0 bases, with 5 bases left in between.

This clonotype showed up just a few times. V and J are TRBV6-1 and TRBJ1-1; no clear D gene. Germline loops: CDR1 MNHNS, CDR2 SASEGT. The germline V and J ends were trimmed by 2 bases and 0 bases, with 4 bases remaining between them. The CDR3 has 13 amino acids. The DNA of the CDR3 is TGTGCCAGCAGTGAATGGCTGAACACTGAAGCTTTCTTT. Its protein is CASSEWLNTEAFF.

This chain links TRBV7-2 with TRBJ2-3, with TRBD1 matching 7 bases. The CDR3 runs to 16 residues. Germline loops: CDR1 SGHTA, CDR2 FQGNSA. V trimming: 4 bases; J trimming: 6 bases; junction bases outside the gene matches: 13. CDR3 loop: CASSSWGTATSDTQYF. The CDR3 DNA reads as TGTGCCAGCAGCTCATGGGGGACAGCCACGTCGGATACGCAGTATTTT.

This clonotype was counted between two and nine times. V gene TRBV6-2 or TRBV6-3 combines with J gene TRBJ2-1, with TRBD1 identical over 10 bases. The CDR3 spans 18 residues. Germline CDR1 is MNHEY and CDR2 is SVGEGT. V gave up 2 bases and J gave up 6 bases; unmatched junction bases: 13. The CDR3 nucleotides are TGTGCCAGCAGTTACGTTTTTGGGACAGGGGCGCACGCCAATGAGCAGTTCTTC. It is translated as CASSYVFGTGAHANEQFF.

The rearrangement joins TRBV7-2 to TRBJ2-1; the match to TRBD2 covers 8 bases. The CDR3 has 15 residues. Unmatched junction bases numbered 9, after V lost 5 bases and J lost 6 bases. Germline V CDR1 and CDR2: SGHTA, FQGNSA. The CDR3 spells CASSPESGSGNEQFF. CDR3 sequence (DNA): TGTGCCAGCAGCCCAGAAAGCGGGAGCGGCAATGAGCAGTTCTTC.

This chain joins TRBV29-1 and TRBJ1-2; the match to TRBD1 covers 9 bases. V trimming: 4 bases; J trimming: 7 bases; junction bases outside the gene matches: 7. Germline lookup yields CDR1 SQVTM and CDR2 ANQGSEA. This CDR3 has 13 residues. This chain's CDR3 is CSVALTGGGGYTF. For the CDR3, the DNA is TGCAGCGTTGCGCTAACAGGGGGCGGTGGCTACACCTTC.